The 11 T cell receptor beta chains below were found in one sample sequenced in a study of glioma-infiltrating T cells after dendritic cell vaccination. The repertoire was sequenced with immunoSEQ multiplex PCR; TCRdb's copy has only in-frame clones and lacks some. Of 95,000 or so clones listed, more than 75% are singletons. The material was blood, obtained before dendritic cell vaccination. These receptors all stem from a human donor with glioblastoma.

The rearrangement joins TRBV28 to TRBJ2-7; the match to TRBD2 covers 10 bases. CDR1 MDHEN and CDR2 SYDVKM come from the germline V gene. CDR3 length: 14 amino acids. V lost 5 bases, J lost 0 bases, and 1 base stayed unmatched. The CDR3 reads CASSPSGSSYEQYF. The CDR3 DNA reads as TGTGCCAGCAGTCCTAGCGGGAGCTCCTACGAGCAGTACTTC.

The chain's CDR3 is CASRPTEEPQHF. The DNA of the CDR3 is TGTGCCAGCAGGCCAACTGAGGAGCCCCAGCATTTT. This chain links TRBV27 with TRBJ1-5; D is unclear. Germline V gene data show CDR1 as MNHEY and CDR2 as SMNVEV (reference sequence). The CDR3 has 12 residues. Trimming left V 6 bases short and J 8 bases short, with 11 bases between.

The chain links TRBV5-4 to TRBJ1-6; 8 nucleotides agree with TRBD1. V shed 4 bases, J shed 6 bases, and the junction held 9 bases outside the gene matches. There are 16 residues in the CDR3. From germline, CDR1 is SGHNT and CDR2 YYREEE (reference sequence). The CDR3 spells CASSLPPTGGNSPLHF. As DNA, the CDR3 is TGTGCCAGCAGCCTCCCCCCTACAGGGGGTAATTCACCCCTCCACTTT.

The chain joins TRBV19 to TRBJ1-4; the D gene is possibly TRBD1 (6 bases). With 5 bases removed from V and 5 bases from J, the gap between germline ends came to 18 bases. The CDR3 runs 16 residues. Germline lookup yields CDR1 LNHDA and CDR2 SQIVND (reference sequence). The CDR3 DNA reads as TGTGCCAGTAGTTTAAGACAGGTGGGCCAAAATGAAAAACTGTTTTTT. It is translated as CASSLRQVGQNEKLFF.

This chain uses TRBV7-8 with TRBJ2-7, with D tentatively TRBD2 (5 bases). Germline CDR1 and CDR2: SGHVS and FQNEAQ. The germline V and J ends were trimmed by 3 bases and 5 bases, with 8 bases remaining between them. This CDR3 comprises 12 residues. The DNA of the CDR3 is TGTGCCAGCAGCTTGTTCGGGGACGAGCAGTACTTC. Amino acid sequence: CASSLFGDEQYF.

The chain has TRBV7-2 and TRBJ1-1, with TRBD1 as a possible D gene (5 bases). V was pared by 1 base and J by 4 bases, with 13 bases between. CDR1 SGHTA and CDR2 FQGNSA come from the germline V gene. The CDR3 consists of 15 residues. CDR3 protein: CASSLVVQGGTEAFF. For the CDR3, the DNA is TGTGCCAGCAGCTTAGTAGTCCAGGGTGGCACTGAAGCTTTCTTT.

V gene TRBV7-9 combines with J gene TRBJ2-5, with no clear D. Trimming took off 2 bases at V and 2 bases at J, with 15 bases between the two ends. The CDR3 runs 16 residues. The germline CDR1 and CDR2 sequences are SEHNR and FQNEAQ (reference sequence). CDR3: CASSLNSQTPQETQYF. In DNA, the CDR3 is TGTGCCAGCAGCTTAAACTCCCAAACCCCACAAGAGACCCAGTACTTC.

The chain combines TRBV9 with TRBJ2-1; 7 bases agree with TRBD2. The CDR3 length is 15 residues. Trimming took 4 bases from V and 2 from J; bases not matched to a gene: 6. CDR1 is SGDLS and CDR2 is YYNGEE in the germline V gene. The CDR3 region has the DNA TGTGCCAGCAGCTCGCGGGGGACCCCCTACAATGAGCAGTTCTTC. Its protein is CASSSRGTPYNEQFF.

The J gene is TRBJ2-4, the V gene TRBV7-8; D possibly corresponds to TRBD1 (6 bases). The CDR3 contains 15 residues. From germline, CDR1 is SGHVS and CDR2 FQNEAQ. V was clipped by 5 bases and J by 0 bases, with 11 bases between them. This CDR3 is CASSRDTLAKNIQYF. CDR3 in DNA: TGTGCCAGCAGCCGGGACACCTTAGCCAAAAACATTCAGTACTTC. Full variable domain (missing parts from reference TRBV7-8 and TRBJ2-4): GAGVSQSPRYKVAKRGQDVALRCDPISGHVSLFWYQQALGQGPEFLTYFQNEAQLDKSGLPSDRFFAERPEGSVSTLKIQRTQQEDSAVYLCASSRDTLAKNIQYFGAGTRLSVL.

The rearrangement uses TRBV4-1 and TRBJ1-5; no reliable D call. The CDR3 spans 16 residues. Germline loops: CDR1 MGHRA, CDR2 YSYEKL. Trimming shortened V by 0 bases and J by 4 bases, and 13 bases separated the two germline ends. CDR3 sequence: CASSQEAGRTNQPQHF. DNA for the CDR3: TGCGCCAGCAGCCAAGAAGCGGGCAGGACGAATCAGCCCCAGCATTTT.

J is TRBJ1-2 and V is TRBV29-1; perhaps TRBD1 as D (6 bases). The V end lost 7 bases, the J end lost 0 bases, and 9 bases lay between the germline ends. The CDR3 totals 12 residues. Germline assignment: CDR1 SQVTM and CDR2 ANQGSEA. The CDR3 region is CSARDTNYGYTF. The CDR3 nucleotides are TGCAGCGCCCGGGACACTAACTATGGCTACACCTTC.